Listed here is a single TCR beta chain. Its matching antigen is unknown. This sample was taken from a study of CD8 T cells in Susac syndrome. Broader study findings: The TCR sequencing and HLA analysis in the study involved a relatively small number of individuals, as the study acknowledged.

Reverse transcription of roughly 0.45 to 1 ug RNA used random hexamers. TCR beta CDR3 was amplified by immunoSEQ covering 54 Vbeta and 13 Jbeta. TCRdb re-derived calls from the immunoSEQ multiplex PCR reads in MiXCR, one entry per CDR3 protein. Of 400,000 to 550,000 distinct CDR3 sequences listed, approximately 89% are singletons. Germline values: CDR1 SNHLY, CDR2 FYNNEI. The CDR3 is 14 amino acids. V was clipped by 7 bases and J by 0 bases, with 10 bases between them. Sequencing of TCR beta was performed on blood CD8+ and CD4+ T cells. The patients serving as multiple sclerosis controls were treatment-naive. They had stable or active relapsing-remitting disease and fulfilled revised McDonald criteria.

The sequencing sample was made of CD8+ T cells from PBMCs. The chain has TRBV2 and TRBJ1-3; D not certain. This clonotype was sampled from a human donor with multiple sclerosis. The DNA of the CDR3 is TGTGCCAGCACGTGGGTTAGCTCTGGAAACACCATATATTTT. Translated: CASTWVSSGNTIYF.